Listed here are 16 T cell receptor beta chains from one sample, sequenced in a study of CD8+ T cells in alopecia areata. The treatment is: oral pan-JAK inhibitor, 5-10 mg twice daily. Extraction of RNA preceded its reverse transcription into cDNA, which served as the sequencing template. Sequenced by immunoSEQ multiplex PCR; TCRdb stores in-frame clones only, minus some. This table has around 200,000 clones, roughly 62% appearing once. The sample here was CD8+ T cells sorted from blood, taken at week 24, from a patient treated with tofacitinib. These receptors all stem from a human donor with alopecia areata.

This clone was seen only once. The gene calls are TRBV30 and TRBJ2-5; D perhaps matches TRBD2 (6 bases). Germline-derived CDR1 and CDR2 are GTSNPN and SVGIG (reference sequence). V was trimmed by 0 bases and J by 5 bases, leaving 7 bases between them. The CDR3 is made up of 12 amino acids. CDR3 bases: TGTGCCTGGAGTGTACGGGGGGAGACCCAGTACTTC. Amino acid sequence: CAWSVRGETQYF.

The genes are TRBV5-6 and TRBJ1-2, with D maybe TRBD1 (5 bases). From germline, CDR1 is SGHDT and CDR2 YYEEEE. The germline V and J ends were trimmed by 3 bases and 7 bases, with 19 bases remaining between them. This CDR3 comprises 15 residues. The CDR3 loop is CASSSGLFGAPGYTF. In DNA form, the CDR3 reads TGTGCCAGCAGCTCCGGCCTCTTTGGGGCTCCTGGCTACACCTTC.

Only a few counts were recorded for this clone. The V gene is TRBV14, the J gene TRBJ2-3, with a weak D call TRBD2 (5 bases). V gave up 3 bases and J gave up 0 bases, with 16 bases separating them. The CDR3 has 17 amino acids. Per the germline V gene, CDR1 is SGHDN and CDR2 is FVKESK. The CDR3: CASSHSPGWTSTDTQYF. Here the CDR3 DNA reads TGTGCCAGCAGCCACTCTCCGGGGTGGACTAGCACAGATACGCAGTATTTT.

This chain joins TRBV4-2 and TRBJ2-7; TRBD2 aligns across 9 bases. This CDR3 contains 20 residues. The germline V gene has CDR1 LGHNA and CDR2 YNFKEQ. J lost 2 bases, V lost 3 bases, and 20 bases had no gene match. CDR3 nucleotide sequence: TGTGCCAGCAGCCACCGAACGGGTTGGGGTAGCGGGGGTCCCACCTACGAGCAGTACTTC. It is translated as CASSHRTGWGSGGPTYEQYF.

The chain is built from TRBV5-6 and TRBJ1-5; D might be TRBD1 (5 bases). This CDR3 comprises 14 residues. V dropped 6 bases and J dropped 0 bases, with 10 bases sitting between them. Germline loops: CDR1 SGHDT, CDR2 YYEEEE. This CDR3 reads CASTDSFSNQPQHF. The DNA for the CDR3 is TGTGCCAGCACCGACAGTTTTAGCAATCAGCCCCAGCATTTT.

The chain joins TRBV30 to TRBJ1-4, with 10 bases lining up with TRBD1. The CDR3 runs to 13 residues. Germline V CDR1 and CDR2: GTSNPN, SVGIG (reference sequence). V lost 4 bases and J lost 7; bases outside the gene matches: 3. CDR3 in DNA: TGTGCCTGGACAGGGGACAGGGGTGAAAAACTGTTTTTT. It specifies CAWTGDRGEKLFF. The variable domain in full, completed from reference TRBV30 and TRBJ1-4, reads SQTIHQWPATLVQPVGSPLSLECTVEGTSNPNLYWYRQAAGRGLQLLFYSVGIGQISSEVPQNLSASRPQDRQFILSSKKLLLSDSGFYLCAWTGDRGEKLFFGSGTQLSVL.

This clone has a handful of counts. The J gene is TRBJ2-2, the V gene TRBV12-5; D is uncertain. The CDR3 has 12 residues. V was pared by 7 bases and J by 0 bases, with 3 bases between. Germline CDR1 LGHNT, CDR2 FRNRAP. The chain's CDR3 is CASETNTGELFF. As DNA, the CDR3 is TGTGCTAGTGAGACGAACACCGGGGAGCTGTTTTTT.

This clone came up a few times. V gene TRBV27 combines with J gene TRBJ2-7; D may be TRBD1 (6 bases). The germline gives CDR1 MNHEY, CDR2 SMNVEV (reference sequence). CDR3 length equals 14 residues. Trimming pared 2 bases from V and 3 bases from J, leaving 11 bases between. For the CDR3, the DNA is TGTGCCAGCAGTTTAGGGGGCGAGGGCTACGAGCAGTACTTC. It specifies CASSLGGEGYEQYF.

The chain combines TRBV23-1 with TRBJ1-2; D gene ambiguous. TRBV23-1 is annotated as an ORF whose role is uncertain. Deletions cut 2 bases from V and 4 bases from J, with 11 bases between. CDR3 length: 14 residues. CDR3 coding DNA: TGCGCCAGCAGTCAAAGATCGGAGGTCTATGGCTACACCTTC. Residues: CASSQRSEVYGYTF.

The chain combines TRBV11-2 with TRBJ2-5; D unresolved. Germline V CDR1 and CDR2: SGHAT, FQNNGV. V was clipped by 5 bases and J by 5 bases, with 6 bases between them. CDR3 length: 11 amino acids. CDR3 in amino acids: CASSMGETQYF. CDR3 in DNA: TGTGCCAGCAGCATGGGGGAGACCCAGTACTTC.

The chain has TRBV29-1 and TRBJ2-5; D is possibly TRBD1 (5 bases). Germline loops: CDR1 SQVTM, CDR2 ANQGSEA. The CDR3 totals 13 residues. V gave up 6 bases and J gave up 5 bases, with 16 bases separating them. The CDR3 sequence: CSVDTTDDETQYF. DNA of the CDR3: TGCAGCGTGGATACGACAGACGACGAGACCCAGTACTTC.

This clone was recorded only once. V and J are TRBV5-6 and TRBJ2-7; the D gene is possibly TRBD2 (5 bases). Trimming took 4 bases from V and 2 from J, leaving 7 bases between them. Germline values: CDR1 SGHDT, CDR2 YYEEEE. The CDR3 totals 12 residues. The CDR3 sequence is CASSRGTYEQYF. CDR3 sequence (DNA): TGTGCCAGCAGCCGAGGGACCTACGAGCAGTACTTC.

A few counts support this clone. This rearrangement joins TRBV30 to TRBJ2-3, with D perhaps TRBD2 (7 bases). The CDR3 totals 14 residues. V gave up 2 bases and J gave up 1 base, with 10 bases separating them. The V gene's germline CDR1 is GTSNPN and CDR2 SVGIG (reference sequence). CDR3 sequence (DNA): TGTGCCTGGAGTACGGGGGGCGGCACAGATACGCAGTATTTT. Its protein product is CAWSTGGGTDTQYF. Full variable domain (remainder filled in from reference TRBV30 and TRBJ2-3): SQTIHQWPATLVQPVGSPLSLECTVEGTSNPNLYWYRQAAGRGLQLLFYSVGIGQISSEVPQNLSASRPQDRQFILSSKKLLLSDSGFYLCAWSTGGGTDTQYFGPGTRLTVL.

This clone has only a few counts. The CDR3 protein is CASTITSGAQWEQFF. DNA for the CDR3: TGTGCCAGCACTATAACTAGCGGGGCCCAGTGGGAGCAGTTCTTC. The chain uses TRBV7-8 and TRBJ2-1; 10 bases are shared with TRBD2. With 7 bases clipped from V and 10 bases from J, the junction kept 13 bases outside the gene matches. The CDR3 loop spans 15 amino acids. Germline V gene sequence: CDR1 SGHVS, CDR2 FQNEAQ.

The chain links TRBV29-1 to TRBJ2-2; weak D call: TRBD2 (5 bases). The V end was cut by 4 bases, the J end by 6 bases, with 15 bases between. CDR1 is SQVTM and CDR2 is ANQGSEA in the germline V gene. This CDR3 is built from 14 residues. The CDR3 reads CSVGPGMKAGELFF. As DNA, the CDR3 is TGCAGCGTTGGCCCCGGGATGAAGGCCGGGGAGCTGTTTTTT.

This sequence joins TRBV2 and TRBJ2-3; 13 positions match TRBD2. CDR1 is SNHLY, CDR2 FYNNEI, per germline. J was trimmed by 3 bases and V by 1 base; bases with no gene match: 7. The CDR3 covers 18 residues. This CDR3 is CASSEGLAGGYQTDTQYF. DNA for the CDR3: TGTGCCAGCAGTGAAGGACTAGCGGGGGGCTACCAAACAGATACGCAGTATTTT.